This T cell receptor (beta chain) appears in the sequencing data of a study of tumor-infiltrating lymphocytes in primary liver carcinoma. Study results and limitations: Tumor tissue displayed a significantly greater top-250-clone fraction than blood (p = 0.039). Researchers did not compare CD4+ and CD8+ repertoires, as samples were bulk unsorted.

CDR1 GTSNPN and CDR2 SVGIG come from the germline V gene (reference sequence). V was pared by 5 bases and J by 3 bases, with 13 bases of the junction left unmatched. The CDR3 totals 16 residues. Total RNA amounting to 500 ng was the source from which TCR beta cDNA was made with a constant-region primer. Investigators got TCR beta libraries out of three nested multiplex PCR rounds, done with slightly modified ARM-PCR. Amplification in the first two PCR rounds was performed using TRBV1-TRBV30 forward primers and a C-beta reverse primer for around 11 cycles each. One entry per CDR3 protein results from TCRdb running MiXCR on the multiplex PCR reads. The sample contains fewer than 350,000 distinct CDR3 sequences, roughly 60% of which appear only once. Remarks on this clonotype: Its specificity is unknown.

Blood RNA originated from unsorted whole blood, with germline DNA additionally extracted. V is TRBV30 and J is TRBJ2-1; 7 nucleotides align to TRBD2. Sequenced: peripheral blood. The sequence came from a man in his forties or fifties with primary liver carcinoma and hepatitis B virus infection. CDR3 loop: CAWGPRWGGFYNEQFF. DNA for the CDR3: TGTGCCTGGGGCCCAAGATGGGGAGGGTTCTACAATGAGCAGTTCTTC.